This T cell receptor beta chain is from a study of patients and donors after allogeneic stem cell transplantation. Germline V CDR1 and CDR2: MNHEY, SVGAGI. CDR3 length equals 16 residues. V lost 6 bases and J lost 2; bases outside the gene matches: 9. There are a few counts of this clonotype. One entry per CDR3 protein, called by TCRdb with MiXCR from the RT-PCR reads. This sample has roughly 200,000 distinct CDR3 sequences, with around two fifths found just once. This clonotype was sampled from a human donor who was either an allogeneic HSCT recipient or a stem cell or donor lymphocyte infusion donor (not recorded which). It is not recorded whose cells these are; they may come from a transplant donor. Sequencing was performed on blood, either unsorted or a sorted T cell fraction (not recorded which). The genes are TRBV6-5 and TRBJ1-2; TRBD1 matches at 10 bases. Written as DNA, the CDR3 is TGTGCCAGCAGGGAACAACCGGGACAGGGGAACTATGGCTACACCTTC. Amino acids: CASREQPGQGNYGYTF.